This T cell receptor (beta chain) was recorded in a study of T cell responses to AZD1222 COVID-19 vaccine (dated by TCRdb to the early 2020s). Background on the whole study: Because spike-specific TCR depth and breadth did not differ between the two schedules, AZD1222 recipients who got a second dose at roughly 4 weeks were pooled with those who got a second dose at roughly 12 weeks. Enrollment into the trials was organized by age into subgroups of 18-55, 56-69 and 70-plus years, and those subgroups contained roughly 140, 27 and 60 TCR-sequenced participants, respectively. TCR sequencing was performed for 230 to 250 trial participants, of whom about 200 were given two doses of AZD1222 and some 26 were given two doses of MenACWY control vaccine. Overall results and qualifications from the work: After two AZD1222 doses, both the breadth and the depth of spike-specific TCRs were significantly higher than at day 0 and than in MenACWY recipients. The vaccine-associated CD4 TCRs covered the entire spike protein, and the dominant responses fell in regions 160-218 and 743-854. Reportedly, almost half of the unique spike-specific TCRs recognized epitopes lying outside the regions that are mutated in the B.1.351 and B.1.1.7 variants. The 56-69-year group was small, and its depth increase did not reach significance, likely because of low power. Most participants were white British and females outnumbered males, and the authors suggested that clonal diversity may have been underestimated. Because no day 14 peak-response samples were available, the repertoires could be characterized only after the peak T cell response. Only five or six AZD1222 recipients were SARS-CoV-2 seropositive at baseline, limiting conclusions about previously exposed vaccinees.

With regard to this clone: No antigen is known for it. Within one base of it there is no much larger clone, and no base qualities were kept.

The time point label corresponds to: baseline before first vaccination. Vaccinee samples were obtained from the UK trials COV001 and COV002, which included a single-blind randomized controlled phase 2/3 trial of AZD1222 (ChAdOx1 nCoV-19) in healthy adults. For TCRbeta chain sequencing, PBMC samples were collected from trial participants at day 0 and at day 28 after the second dose. The CDR3 regions of human TCRbeta chains were analyzed by immunosequencing. The paper's processing steps were these. Repertoire TCRs were matched against a reference library of SARS-CoV-2-specific TCRs generated with the MIRA antigen-specificity platform. Breadth was defined as the fraction of unique TCRs that were SARS-CoV-2-associated, and depth was defined as the fraction of total T cells that were SARS-CoV-2-associated. Each spike-specific TCR was assigned to its reactive spike region and to a CD4 or CD8 class using the MIRA data. Log10-transformed breadth and depth values were compared by one-way ANOVA with Sidak's multiple comparisons tests. TCRdb carries this immuneACCESS record with in-frame sequences only. Its versions omit some clonotypes, under half of them owing to an unresolved V gene in the studies checked, with the rest unexplained. V, J and clone size reflect that table, while D and trimming were determined from the DNA. The sample table holds about 140,000 clones, of which roughly 89% were seen once. The ten largest clonotypes hold roughly 5% of the sample.

Reading the germline V gene gives CDR1 SGHRS and CDR2 YFSETQ. There are 14 amino acids in the CDR3, from cysteine to phenylalanine inclusive. Only CDR3 DNA is held: 42 bases, read in frame from base 1. V is pared back by 5 bases and J by 2 bases, with 11 bases lying between the germline termini. The sequence joins TRBV5-1 to TRBJ1-5; the D region possibly corresponds to TRBD1 (5 bases align). This sequence originates from an adult in good health. Sequencing used peripheral blood, obtained on day 0 of AZD1222 vaccination. The CDR3 in this case is CASSEGTGNQPQHF. Here is the DNA: TGCGCCAGCAGTGAGGGGACGGGCAATCAGCCCCAGCATTTT.